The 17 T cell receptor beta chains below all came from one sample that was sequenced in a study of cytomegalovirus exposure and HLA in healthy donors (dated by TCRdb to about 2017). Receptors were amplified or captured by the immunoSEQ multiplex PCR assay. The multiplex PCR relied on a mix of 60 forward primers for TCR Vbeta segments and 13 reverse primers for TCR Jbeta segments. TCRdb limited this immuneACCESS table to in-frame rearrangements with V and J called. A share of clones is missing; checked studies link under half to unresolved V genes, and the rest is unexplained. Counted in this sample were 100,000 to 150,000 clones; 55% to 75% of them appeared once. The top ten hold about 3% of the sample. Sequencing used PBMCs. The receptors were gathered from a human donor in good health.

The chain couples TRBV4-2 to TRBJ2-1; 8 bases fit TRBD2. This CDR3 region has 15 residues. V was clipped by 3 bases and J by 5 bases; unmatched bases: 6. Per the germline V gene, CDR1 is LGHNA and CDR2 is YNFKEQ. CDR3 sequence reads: CASSQRTSSNNEQFF. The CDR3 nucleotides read TGTGCCAGCAGCCAGCGGACTAGCAGTAACAATGAGCAGTTCTTC.

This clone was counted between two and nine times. CDR3 in DNA: TGTGCCAGCAGCTTAGCGGGGCAGGACCGAGGGCAGTACTTC. Its translation: CASSLAGQDRGQYF. The chain joins TRBV7-6 to TRBJ2-7; a weak D match, TRBD1 (5 bases). V lost 0 bases and J 9 bases, leaving 15 bases between the germline ends. The CDR3 length is 14 residues. Germline CDR1 is SGHVS and CDR2 is FNYEAQ.

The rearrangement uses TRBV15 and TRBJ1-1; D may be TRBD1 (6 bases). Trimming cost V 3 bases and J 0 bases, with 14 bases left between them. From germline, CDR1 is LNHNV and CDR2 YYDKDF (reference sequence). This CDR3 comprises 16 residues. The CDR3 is CATSSLQGTMNTEAFF. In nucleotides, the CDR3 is TGTGCCACCAGCAGTTTACAGGGAACTATGAACACTGAAGCTTTCTTT.

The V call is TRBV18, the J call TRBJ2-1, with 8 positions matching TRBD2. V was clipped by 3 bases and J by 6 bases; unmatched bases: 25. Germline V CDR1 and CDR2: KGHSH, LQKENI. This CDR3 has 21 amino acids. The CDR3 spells CASSPPPGSGINWTPRNEQFF. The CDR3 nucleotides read TGTGCCAGCTCACCTCCGCCGGGTAGCGGGATAAATTGGACCCCTCGCAATGAGCAGTTCTTC.

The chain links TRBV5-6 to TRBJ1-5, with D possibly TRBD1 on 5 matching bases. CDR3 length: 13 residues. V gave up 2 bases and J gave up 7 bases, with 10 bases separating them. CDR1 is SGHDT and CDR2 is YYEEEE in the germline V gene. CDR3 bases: TGTGCCAGCAGCTTCGGTCGGGGGCAGCCCCAGCATTTT. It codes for CASSFGRGQPQHF.

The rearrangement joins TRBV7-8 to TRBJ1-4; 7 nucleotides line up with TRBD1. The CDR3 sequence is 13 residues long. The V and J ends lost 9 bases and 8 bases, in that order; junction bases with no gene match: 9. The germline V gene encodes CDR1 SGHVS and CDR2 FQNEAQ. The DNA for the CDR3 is TGTGCCAGTTCTGACAGGGTCCGCGAAAAACTGTTTTTT. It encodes CASSDRVREKLFF.

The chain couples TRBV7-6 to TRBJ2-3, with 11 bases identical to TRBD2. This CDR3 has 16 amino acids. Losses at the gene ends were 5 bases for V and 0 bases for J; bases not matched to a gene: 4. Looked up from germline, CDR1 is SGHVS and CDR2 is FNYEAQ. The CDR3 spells CASSSLAGGSTDTQYF. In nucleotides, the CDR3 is TGTGCCAGCAGCAGTTTAGCGGGGGGGAGCACAGATACGCAGTATTTT.

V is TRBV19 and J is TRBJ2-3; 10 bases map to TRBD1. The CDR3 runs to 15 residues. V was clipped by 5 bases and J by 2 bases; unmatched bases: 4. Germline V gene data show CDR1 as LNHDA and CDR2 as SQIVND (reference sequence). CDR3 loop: CASSPGQGHTDTQYF. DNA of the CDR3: TGTGCCAGTAGTCCGGGACAGGGGCACACAGATACGCAGTATTTT.

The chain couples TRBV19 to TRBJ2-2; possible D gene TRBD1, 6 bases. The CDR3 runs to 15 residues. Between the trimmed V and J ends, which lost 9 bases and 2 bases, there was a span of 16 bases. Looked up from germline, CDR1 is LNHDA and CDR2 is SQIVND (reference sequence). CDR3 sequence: CASQGRRANTGELFF. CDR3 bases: TGTGCCAGCCAGGGGCGCAGGGCAAACACCGGGGAGCTGTTTTTT.

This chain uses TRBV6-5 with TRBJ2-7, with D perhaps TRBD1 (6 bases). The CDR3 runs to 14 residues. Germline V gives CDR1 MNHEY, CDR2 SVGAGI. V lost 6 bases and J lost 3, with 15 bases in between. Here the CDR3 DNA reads TGTGCCAGCAGCCGTACAGGGACCAGCTACGAGCAGTACTTC. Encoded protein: CASSRTGTSYEQYF.

The CDR3 DNA reads as TGTGCCAGCACCAGAGACAGGGTCCTCGACGAGCAGTACTTC. Its protein is CASTRDRVLDEQYF. This chain links TRBV28 with TRBJ2-7; TRBD1 matches 7 bases. The CDR3 has 14 residues. With V trimmed by 7 bases and J by 5 bases, 11 bases remained unmatched. CDR1 and CDR2 (germline): MDHEN, SYDVKM.

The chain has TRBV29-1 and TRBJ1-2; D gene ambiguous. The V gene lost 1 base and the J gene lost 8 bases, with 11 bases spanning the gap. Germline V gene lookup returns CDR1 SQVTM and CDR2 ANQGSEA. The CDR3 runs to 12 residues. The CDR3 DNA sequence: TGCAGCGTTGAAGTTGTGGAGCGGGGCTACACCTTC. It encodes CSVEVVERGYTF.

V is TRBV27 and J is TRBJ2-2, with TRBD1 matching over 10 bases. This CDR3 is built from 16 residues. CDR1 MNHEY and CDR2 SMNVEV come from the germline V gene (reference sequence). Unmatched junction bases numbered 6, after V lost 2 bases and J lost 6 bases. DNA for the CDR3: TGTGCCAGCAGTTTACTGGGACAGGGGTTATCCGGGGAGCTGTTTTTT. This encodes CASSLLGQGLSGELFF.

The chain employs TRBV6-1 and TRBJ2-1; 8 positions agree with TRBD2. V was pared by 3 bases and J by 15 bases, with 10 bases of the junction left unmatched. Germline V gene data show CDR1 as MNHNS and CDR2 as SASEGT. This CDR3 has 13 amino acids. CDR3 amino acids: CASSDILGGRRFF. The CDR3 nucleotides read TGTGCCAGCAGTGACATCCTAGGCGGGAGGAGGTTCTTC.

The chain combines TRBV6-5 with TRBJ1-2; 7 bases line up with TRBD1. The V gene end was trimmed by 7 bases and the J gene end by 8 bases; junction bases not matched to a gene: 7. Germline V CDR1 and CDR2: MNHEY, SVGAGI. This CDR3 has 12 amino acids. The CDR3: CASTQGVGGYTF. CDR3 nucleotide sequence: TGTGCCAGCACGCAGGGGGTTGGAGGCTACACCTTC.

The CDR3 nucleotides read TGTGCCAGCAGCGCCGGGGGCGGGGGCCCACAGGGGACCCAGTACTTC. It yields the protein CASSAGGGGPQGTQYF. The chain uses TRBV5-4 and TRBJ2-5; weak D call: TRBD2 (7 bases). The CDR3 runs 16 residues. CDR1 SGHNT and CDR2 YYREEE come from the germline V gene (reference sequence). The V end lost 4 bases, the J end lost 7 bases, and 23 bases lay between the germline ends.

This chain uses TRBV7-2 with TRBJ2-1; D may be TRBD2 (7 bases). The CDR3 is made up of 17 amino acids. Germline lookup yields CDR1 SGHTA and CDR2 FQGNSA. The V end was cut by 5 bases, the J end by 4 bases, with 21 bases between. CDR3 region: CASSRGASEHWYNEQFF. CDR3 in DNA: TGTGCCAGCAGCCGGGGGGCATCCGAACATTGGTACAATGAGCAGTTCTTC.